This T cell receptor (beta chain) was sequenced for a study of beta chain features in type 1 diabetes. Study in general: Cell yields, gender and age were comparable in patients and healthy donors.

The length of the CDR3 is 17 residues. The trim removed 5 bases at V and 3 bases at J, leaving 15 bases unmatched. Germline assignment: CDR1 MDHEN and CDR2 SYDVKM. CD4+ cells of the naive, central memory, regulatory and stem cell-like memory types were sorted via CD45RO/CCR7/CD25/CD127/CD95/CD27. Study observations and caveats: In comparison with healthy donors, patients had naive, central memory and Treg TCRB repertoires that appeared more similar. Across all four CD4+ subsets, people with type 1 diabetes showed modestly shorter TCRB CDR3s.

With respect to this clone: Its cognate antigen is unknown.

Sequenced material consisted of expressed TCRB transcripts (all of the isolated RNA was reverse transcribed). Sequencing was performed with immunoSEQ multiplex PCR; in TCRdb, only in-frame clones are kept and a portion is missing. The sample includes 500,000 to 800,000 clones, roughly 12% of them seen just once. Sequencing was performed on naive CD4+ T cells from blood. V is TRBV28 and J is TRBJ2-7; 8 bases match TRBD1. This TCR was recovered from a man younger than 45 with type 1 diabetes. CDR3 protein: CASSTPDSGTGFYEQYF. The CDR3 nucleotides read TGTGCCAGCAGTACACCTGACTCCGGGACAGGTTTCTACGAGCAGTACTTC.